The clone carrying this T cell receptor (beta chain) was recorded a few times. Its antigen is as yet unknown. The sample's time point: sample taken at primary tumor resection. No cells were sorted before sequencing. The whole RNA sequenced was extracted from tumor, nontumor lung or frozen PBMC. The donor population consisted of some 70 patients with untreated, early-stage non-small cell lung cancer. Germline V gene data show CDR1 as MNHEY and CDR2 as SVGEGT. This CDR3 is 13 amino acids long. Trimming pared 1 base from V and 4 bases from J, leaving 8 bases between. TCRdb itself ran the 5' RACE reads through MiXCR, one entry per CDR3 protein. Of approximately 90,000 distinct CDR3 sequences in the sample, approximately 8.5% were seen once. These data belong to a study of spatial heterogeneity in lung cancer. Study summary: Detection of beta-chain sequences consistently exceeded that of alpha-chain sequences. Raw reads contained each unique TCR and UMI combination more than ten times on average. Study findings and constraints: There were more appearances of ubiquitous expanded tumor TCRs in blood at resection than at follow-up.

The sample in question was PBMCs, obtained at surgery. The sequence came from a male donor with early-stage non-small cell lung cancer. The rearrangement joins TRBV6-2 or TRBV6-3 to TRBJ2-7, with D unresolved. CDR3 nucleotides: TGTGCCAGCAGTTACTTGGGTCGTTACGAGCAGTACTTC. Translated: CASSYLGRYEQYF.